This T cell receptor (beta chain) derives from a study of T cell responses to AZD1222 COVID-19 vaccine (dated by TCRdb to 2020 to 2023). Study-level background: AZD1222 recipients whose second dose came at about 4 weeks and those whose second dose came at about 12 weeks were combined into one group, since spike-specific TCR depth and breadth did not differ between the two schedules. A total of about 230 trial participants underwent TCR sequencing, of whom around 200 received two doses of AZD1222 and approximately 25 received two doses of the MenACWY control vaccine. Trial participants were enrolled by age into 18-55, 56-69 and 70-plus year subgroups, with approximately 150, 30 and 60 TCR-sequenced participants respectively.

Turning to this clone: The specificity of this receptor is unknown. The input lacks base qualities; no much larger clone sits a single base away.

The CDR3 starts with the cysteine, ends with the phenylalanine, and has 12 residues. Just CDR3 DNA is preserved here, 36 bases in frame from base 1. Sequences GTSNPN (CDR1) and SVGIG (CDR2) are obtained from the germline V gene (reference sequence). V gives up 4 bases and J gives up 2 bases, and the segment between their germline ends measures 6 bases. The paper's findings and limits, for the study overall: Conclusions about previously exposed vaccinees were limited because only 5 or 6 AZD1222 recipients were SARS-CoV-2 seropositive at baseline. Reportedly, almost half of the unique spike-specific TCRs recognized epitopes lying outside the regions that are mutated in the B.1.351 and B.1.1.7 variants. The 56-69-year group was small, and its depth increase did not reach significance, likely because of low power. Participants were mostly white British, with more females than males. The authors suggested clonal diversity may have been underestimated. After two AZD1222 doses, spike-specific TCR breadth and depth were significantly higher than at day 0 and than in MenACWY recipients. Because no day 14 peak-response samples were available, repertoires were characterized only after the peak T cell response. The whole spike protein was spanned by vaccine-associated CD4 TCRs, and dominant responses were seen in regions 160-218 and 743-854.

Sample time point, as interpreted from the label and publication: baseline before first vaccination. Samples from vaccinated people were obtained from the UK trials COV001 and COV002, which included a single-blind randomized controlled phase 2/3 trial of AZD1222 (ChAdOx1 nCoV-19) in healthy adults. For TCRbeta chain sequencing, PBMC samples from trial participants were taken at day 0 and at day 28 after the second dose. The CDR3 regions of human TCRbeta chains were analyzed by immunosequencing. As for the authors' bioinformatics: Repertoire TCRs were matched against a reference library of SARS-CoV-2-specific TCRs generated with the MIRA antigen-specificity platform. Breadth meant the fraction of unique TCRs that were SARS-CoV-2-associated, whereas depth meant the fraction of total T cells that were SARS-CoV-2-associated. Each spike-specific TCR was assigned to its reactive spike region and to a CD4 or CD8 class using the MIRA data. Log10-transformed breadth and depth values were compared by one-way ANOVA with Sidak's multiple comparisons tests. The table comes from immuneACCESS by way of TCRdb, which keeps in-frame sequences with V and J called. Part of the clones is missing from these tables; in studies checked, under half for an unresolved V gene and the rest for unknown reasons. That table gives V, J and clone size, and the DNA gave D and trimming. The sample has around 99,000 clones on record, approximately 94% of them singletons. Of the sample, 12% falls within the top ten clones.

The starting material was peripheral blood, obtained on day 0 of AZD1222 vaccination. This chain joins TRBV30 to TRBJ1-3; there is no confident call for the D gene. The clonotype originates from an adult in good health. The CDR3 protein is CAWTETGNTIYF. The DNA is as follows: TGTGCCTGGACCGAAACTGGAAACACCATATATTTT.